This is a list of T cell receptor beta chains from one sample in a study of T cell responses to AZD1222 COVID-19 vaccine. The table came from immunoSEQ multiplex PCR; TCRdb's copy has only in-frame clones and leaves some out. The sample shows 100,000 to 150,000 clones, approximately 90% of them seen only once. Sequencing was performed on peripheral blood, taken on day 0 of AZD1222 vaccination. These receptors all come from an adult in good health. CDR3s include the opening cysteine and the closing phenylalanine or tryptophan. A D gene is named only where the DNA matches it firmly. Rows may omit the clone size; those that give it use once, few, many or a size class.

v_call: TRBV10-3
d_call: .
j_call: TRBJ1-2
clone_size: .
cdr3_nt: TGTGCCATCAGTGAGCTCTGGGACCTCAAATATGGCTACACCTTC
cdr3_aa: CAISELWDLKYGYTF

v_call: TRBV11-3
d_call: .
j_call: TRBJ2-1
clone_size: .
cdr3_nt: TGTGCCAGCAGCTCCCGCAACAATGAGCAGTTCTTC
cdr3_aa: CASSSRNNEQFF

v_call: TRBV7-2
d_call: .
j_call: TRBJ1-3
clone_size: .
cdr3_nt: TGTGCCAGCAGCTTAGCGGGGGCAAGGGGTAACGGAAACACCATATATTTT
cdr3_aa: CASSLAGARGNGNTIYF

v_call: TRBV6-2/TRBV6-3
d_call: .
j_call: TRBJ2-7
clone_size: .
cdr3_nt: TGTGCCAGCAGTTACTCGGGGCGCGAGCAGTACTTC
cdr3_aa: CASSYSGREQYF

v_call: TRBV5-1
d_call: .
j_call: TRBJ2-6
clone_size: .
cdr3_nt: TGCGCCAGCAGGGGGACGGGCTACTCTGGGGCCAACGTCCTGACTTTC
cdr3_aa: CASRGTGYSGANVLTF

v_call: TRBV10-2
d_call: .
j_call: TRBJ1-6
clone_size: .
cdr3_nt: TGCGCCAGCACTCGAACCGGGACAAAGAATTCACCCCTCCACTTT
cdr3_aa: CASTRTGTKNSPLHF

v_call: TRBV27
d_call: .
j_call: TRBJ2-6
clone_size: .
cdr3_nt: TGTGCCAGCAGTTTTTCCGGGGCCAACGTCCTGACTTTC
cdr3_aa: CASSFSGANVLTF

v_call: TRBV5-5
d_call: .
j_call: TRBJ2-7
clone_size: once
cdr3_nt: TGTGCCAGCAGCTTGTCCGCAACCGCCCCGGGAGAGCAGTACTTC
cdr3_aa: CASSLSATAPGEQYF

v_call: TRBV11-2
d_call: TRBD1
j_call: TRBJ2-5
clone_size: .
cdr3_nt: TGTGCCAGCAGCTTAGTAGTCAGGGGGCTGGGGCAAGAGACCCAGTACTTC
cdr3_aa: CASSLVVRGLGQETQYF

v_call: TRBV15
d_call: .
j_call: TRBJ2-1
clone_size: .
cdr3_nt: TGTGCCACCAGCAGAGAAGGGGCAGGGAACAATGAGCAGTTCTTC
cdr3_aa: CATSREGAGNNEQFF

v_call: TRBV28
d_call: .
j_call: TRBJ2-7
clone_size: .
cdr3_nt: TGTGCCAGCAGTTCTTACTACGAGCAGTACTTC
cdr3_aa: CASSSYYEQYF